This T cell receptor beta chain emerged from a study of control samples from healthy donors and cancer patients. There are 15 residues in the CDR3. Germline V gene lookup returns CDR1 SNHLY and CDR2 FYNNEI. V dropped 7 bases and J dropped 0; count of bases not matched to a gene: 5. The data were produced by immunoSEQ multiplex PCR, yet TCRdb's version contains in-frame clones alone and is incomplete. The sample carries over 150,000 clones, approximately 94% recorded once. The clonotype originates from a woman in her late teens or twenties in good health. The chain recombines TRBV2 with TRBJ2-2; 7 nucleotides align to TRBD1. What was sequenced was blood. The CDR3 sequence is CASKTGTANTGELFF. The CDR3 nucleotides are TGTGCCAGCAAAACCGGGACAGCGAACACCGGGGAGCTGTTTTTT. The full variable domain, in which reference TRBV2 and TRBJ2-2 provide the parts outside the CDR3, is EPEVTQTPSHQVTQMGQEVILRCVPISNHLYFYWYRQILGQKVEFLVSFYNNEISEKSEIFDDQFSVERPDGSNFTLKIRSTKLEDSAMYFCASKTGTANTGELFFGEGSRLTVL.